Listed below are T cell receptor beta chains from one sample, sequenced in a study of shared clonotypes between healthy human individuals. Using immunoSEQ multiplex PCR, the repertoire was profiled, and TCRdb retains in-frame clones only, with some absent. The sample has a few hundred thousand clones, more than 60% seen once. The sequenced sample consisted of memory CD4+ T cells sorted from blood. These receptors were collected from a man aged 25-45 years in good health. The conserved cysteine and the conserved F or W are not part of the CDR3 here. The order of the fields is V gene, D gene, J gene, CDR3 protein. D genes are given only for firm matches.

V: TRBV2; D: -; J: TRBJ2-7; CDR3: ASKPDSYEQY
V: TRBV5-1; D: -; J: TRBJ2-2; CDR3: ASSPDGANTGELF
V: TRBV6-6; D: -; J: TRBJ2-4; CDR3: ASSLRAGAVNIQY
V: TRBV15; D: TRBD1; J: TRBJ2-5; CDR3: ATSRLGQGQETQY
V: TRBV25-1; D: -; J: TRBJ1-1; CDR3: ASSELGGHTEAF
V: TRBV7-2; D: TRBD1; J: TRBJ2-2; CDR3: ASSLRTGGPGELF
V: TRBV29-1; D: -; J: TRBJ1-4; CDR3: SAGTGSTNEKLF
V: TRBV6-5; D: -; J: TRBJ2-7; CDR3: ASSYQPSASYEQY
V: TRBV6-1; D: TRBD2; J: TRBJ2-4; CDR3: ASSELGTSGSNIQY
V: TRBV7-9; D: -; J: TRBJ2-3; CDR3: ASSLFSPAVDTDTQY
V: TRBV15; D: -; J: TRBJ2-5; CDR3: ATSRVNNQGSLGTQY
V: TRBV7-8; D: TRBD2; J: TRBJ2-7; CDR3: ASSESSGRAPSSYEQY
V: TRBV5-5; D: TRBD1; J: TRBJ1-4; CDR3: ASSLEVTGGHYGEKLF
V: TRBV5-4; D: -; J: -; CDR3: ASSLSSYEQY
V: TRBV15; D: -; J: TRBJ2-7; CDR3: ATSRAGPSGEQY
V: TRBV14; D: TRBD2; J: TRBJ2-1; CDR3: ASSLRTSGRYNEQF
V: TRBV28; D: -; J: TRBJ1-2; CDR3: ASSKGHALNYGYT
V: TRBV5-8; D: TRBD2; J: TRBJ2-3; CDR3: ASSRTSGSSDTQY
V: TRBV25-1; D: -; J: TRBJ1-1; CDR3: ASSEGTGRSTEAF
V: TRBV18; D: -; J: TRBJ2-7; CDR3: ASSPRRGYEQY
V: TRBV15; D: TRBD2; J: TRBJ2-7; CDR3: ATSRETGLGSVVQY
V: TRBV21-1; D: -; J: TRBJ2-5; CDR3: ASSNKGQGETQY
V: TRBV4-1; D: -; J: TRBJ2-3; CDR3: ASSSSGSDTQY